Listed here are 26 T cell receptor beta chains from one sample, sequenced in a study of memory CD8 T cells in hepatitis C reinfection. Only in-frame clones appear in the TCRdb table, and some are missing; sequencing was by immunoSEQ multiplex PCR. The sample shows 46,000 or so clones, about 88% of them seen only once. Time point defined: late/post reinfection, 12 to 24 weeks after detection. No in vitro expansion preceded TCR sequencing of the sorted cells. The sequenced sample was naive CD8+ T cells sorted from blood. These receptors were obtained from a man in his late teens or twenties with hepatitis C virus infection.

The chain employs TRBV5-1 and TRBJ1-2, with 11 bases lining up with TRBD1. Germline CDR1 is SGHRS and CDR2 is YFSETQ. With 3 bases clipped from V and 6 bases from J, the junction kept 4 bases outside the gene matches. The CDR3 sequence is 14 residues long. The CDR3 DNA is TGCGCCAGCAGCTGGAGGACAGGGGGCGATGGCTACACCTTC. Translating gives CASSWRTGGDGYTF. The full variable domain, with the rest looked up from reference TRBV5-1 and TRBJ1-2, is KAGVTQTPRYLIKTRGQQVTLSCSPISGHRSVSWYQQTPGQGLQFLFEYFSETQRNKGNFPGRFSGRQFSNSRSEMNVSTLELGDSALYLCASSWRTGGDGYTFGSGTRLTVV.

The chain combines TRBV29-1 with TRBJ2-1; D possibly corresponds to TRBD2 (6 bases). The germline V gene encodes CDR1 SQVTM and CDR2 ANQGSEA. V shed 6 bases and J shed 4 bases, with 13 bases lying between them. The CDR3 is 13 residues long. CDR3 sequence: CSVDKGTYNEQFF. CDR3 coding DNA: TGCAGCGTCGACAAGGGGACTTACAATGAGCAGTTCTTC.

The chain links TRBV7-2 to TRBJ1-1; 8 nucleotides align to TRBD1. The germline V gene has CDR1 SGHTA and CDR2 FQGNSA. There are 14 residues in the CDR3. The V gene end was trimmed by 5 bases and the J gene end by 3 bases; junction bases not matched to a gene: 5. The CDR3 coding sequence is TGTGCCAGCAGCATGGGGGACAGGTACACTGAAGCTTTCTTT. It yields the protein CASSMGDRYTEAFF. Looking up the rest from reference TRBV7-2 and TRBJ1-1 gives the full variable domain: GAGVSQSPSNKVTEKGKDVELRCDPISGHTALYWYRQSLGQGLEFLIYFQGNSAPDKSGLPSDRFSAERTGGSVSTLTIQRTQQEDSAVYLCASSMGDRYTEAFFGQGTRLTVV.

The V call is TRBV2, the J call TRBJ1-2; 9 bases agree with TRBD1. This CDR3 is built from 14 residues. V was clipped by 7 bases and J by 4 bases; unmatched bases: 7. Germline loops: CDR1 SNHLY, CDR2 FYNNEI. CDR3 nucleotides: TGTGCCAGCAAACCGGGACAGGGTGGCTATGGCTACACCTTC. Translated: CASKPGQGGYGYTF.

The genes are TRBV5-1 and TRBJ2-2; 7 bases match TRBD2. The germline gives CDR1 SGHRS, CDR2 YFSETQ. J was trimmed by 2 bases and V by 3 bases; bases with no gene match: 4. This CDR3 contains 15 residues. CDR3 amino acids: CASSSGTTNTGELFF. CDR3 sequence (DNA): TGCGCCAGCAGCTCCGGGACTACCAACACCGGGGAGCTGTTTTTT.

The chain couples TRBV21-1 to TRBJ1-2. TRBV21-1 corresponds to a pseudogene. The CDR3 contains 16 residues. The CDR3 reads CASSKEELRVWDGYTF. DNA of the CDR3: TGTGCCAGCAGCAAAGAAGAGCTGAGGGTTTGGGATGGCTACACCTTC.

The chain couples TRBV4-1 to TRBJ1-3, with 7 bases identical to TRBD1. CDR3 length: 15 amino acids. The V and J ends lost 3 bases and 4 bases, in that order; junction bases with no gene match: 6. Germline values: CDR1 MGHRA, CDR2 YSYEKL. CDR3 residues: CASSQPGTAGNTIYF. The CDR3 DNA reads as TGCGCCAGCAGCCAGCCTGGGACAGCGGGAAACACCATATATTTT.

The genes are TRBV5-6 and TRBJ1-1; no clear D gene. Germline CDR1 and CDR2: SGHDT and YYEEEE. This CDR3 has 11 amino acids. With 0 bases removed from V and 8 bases from J, the gap between germline ends came to 5 bases. The CDR3 nucleotides are TGTGCCAGCAGCTTGGGGCAAGAAGCTTTCTTT. Its translation: CASSLGQEAFF.

The genes are TRBV4-1 and TRBJ2-1; D remains ambiguous. V shed 0 bases and J shed 6 bases, with 18 bases lying between them. CDR1 is MGHRA, CDR2 YSYEKL, per germline. CDR3 length equals 17 residues. DNA for the CDR3: TGCGCCAGCAGCCAAGAAGAGTTGTCACTAAGTCCCAATGAGCAGTTCTTC. Its protein product is CASSQEELSLSPNEQFF.

V gene TRBV27 combines with J gene TRBJ2-1; D is ambiguous. CDR1 is MNHEY and CDR2 is SMNVEV in the germline V gene (reference sequence). V lost 5 bases and J 2 bases, leaving 10 bases between the germline ends. The CDR3 sequence is 14 residues long. The CDR3 is CASSPQVAYNEQFF. The CDR3 region has the DNA TGTGCCAGCAGTCCCCAGGTAGCCTACAATGAGCAGTTCTTC.

This chain connects TRBV19 to TRBJ2-3; the D gene is possibly TRBD1 (6 bases). Germline V lookup: CDR1 LNHDA, CDR2 SQIVND (reference sequence). The CDR3 runs 21 residues. With 1 base removed from V and 1 base from J, the gap between germline ends came to 27 bases. Written as DNA, the CDR3 is TGTGCCAGTAGTATAGGCCTCGGGGACGGGCGTCAGGGGATGCGCACAGATACGCAGTATTTT. Amino acid sequence: CASSIGLGDGRQGMRTDTQYF.

V and J are TRBV6-5 and TRBJ2-7, with 11 bases fitting TRBD2. The germline V gene has CDR1 MNHEY and CDR2 SVGAGI. This CDR3 spans 14 amino acids. The J segment lost 2 bases and the V segment lost 5 bases, leaving 2 bases of the junction unmatched. The DNA for the CDR3 is TGTGCCAGCAGTCAACTAGCGGGAGCCTACGAGCAGTACTTC. This translates into CASSQLAGAYEQYF.

V is TRBV27 and J is TRBJ2-1; 7 bases are a match to TRBD1. Per the germline V gene, CDR1 is MNHEY and CDR2 is SMNVEV (reference sequence). The CDR3 runs to 13 residues. With 7 bases clipped from V and 5 bases from J, the junction kept 5 bases outside the gene matches. The CDR3 here is CASTLGQNNEQFF. CDR3 DNA sequence: TGTGCCAGCACGCTGGGACAGAACAATGAGCAGTTCTTC.

The chain employs TRBV6-1 and TRBJ2-7; D perhaps matches TRBD2 (5 bases). Trimming stripped 4 bases from V and 2 bases from J, with 18 bases between. This CDR3 is built from 16 residues. Germline V gives CDR1 MNHNS, CDR2 SASEGT. The CDR3 coding sequence is TGTGCCAGCAGTGCGCCCACCGGGGTTTGGACCTACGAGCAGTACTTC. Its translation is CASSAPTGVWTYEQYF.

The chain employs TRBV5-4 and TRBJ2-2; no firm D call. V shed 0 bases and J shed 6 bases, with 9 bases lying between them. This CDR3 has 14 amino acids. Germline V gene sequence: CDR1 SGHNT, CDR2 YYREEE (reference sequence). CDR3 nucleotide sequence: TGTGCCAGCAGCTTGGAACGCAGTCCCGGGGAGCTGTTTTTT. This codes for CASSLERSPGELFF. The full variable domain, in which reference TRBV5-4 and TRBJ2-2 provide the parts outside the CDR3, is ETGVTQSPTHLIKTRGQQVTLRCSSQSGHNTVSWYQQALGQGPQFIFQYYREEENGRGNFPPRFSGLQFPNYSSELNVNALELDDSALYLCASSLERSPGELFFGEGSRLTVL.

The CDR3 sequence: CASREAASYEQYF. In DNA, the CDR3 is TGTGCCTCAAGGGAGGCAGCCTCCTACGAGCAGTACTTC. This chain joins TRBV10-3 and TRBJ2-7; perhaps TRBD2 as D (6 bases). The CDR3 length is 13 residues. The ends were cut back, 11 bases at V and 0 bases at J, with 14 bases in the middle. CDR1 is ENHRY, CDR2 SYGVKD, per germline.

This clone came up once. V usage is TRBV15 and J usage is TRBJ2-3, with a weak D call TRBD1 (5 bases). Trimming took off 0 bases at V and 0 bases at J, with 10 bases between the two ends. This CDR3 is 16 amino acids long. Looked up from germline, CDR1 is LNHNV and CDR2 is YYDKDF (reference sequence). The CDR3 is CATSRDQGVSTDTQYF. CDR3 nucleotide sequence: TGTGCCACCAGCAGAGACCAAGGGGTTAGCACAGATACGCAGTATTTT.

This chain uses TRBV4-1 with TRBJ2-7, with 8 bases identical to TRBD2. The germline gives CDR1 MGHRA, CDR2 YSYEKL. With 0 bases clipped from V and 4 bases from J, the junction kept 8 bases outside the gene matches. There are 16 residues in the CDR3. The CDR3 region has the DNA TGCGCCAGCAGCCAAGATCTCAGGAGCGGGAGTTACGAGCAGTACTTC. It encodes CASSQDLRSGSYEQYF.

The genes are TRBV5-8 and TRBJ1-2, with 7 bases that match TRBD1. There are 17 residues in the CDR3. Germline CDR1 is SGHTS and CDR2 is YDEGEE. Trimming cost V 3 bases and J 8 bases; bases outside gene matches: 19. CDR3 sequence reads: CASSSERGTEGEQGYTF. In DNA, the CDR3 is TGTGCCAGCAGCTCGGAAAGGGGGACAGAGGGAGAGCAGGGCTACACCTTC.

The chain recombines TRBV11-2 with TRBJ2-1; 8 positions agree with TRBD1. The trim removed 1 base at V and 7 bases at J, leaving 6 bases unmatched. CDR1 is SGHAT and CDR2 is FQNNGV in the germline V gene. The length of the CDR3 is 15 residues. DNA for the CDR3: TGTGCCAGCAGCTTAGCGGGACAGGTAATAAATGAGCAGTTCTTC. It codes for CASSLAGQVINEQFF. Using reference TRBV11-2 and TRBJ2-1 for the parts outside the CDR3, the full variable domain is EAGVAQSPRYKIIEKRQSVAFWCNPISGHATLYWYQQILGQGPKLLIQFQNNGVVDDSQLPKDRFSAERLKGVDSTLKIQPAKLEDSAVYLCASSLAGQVINEQFFGPGTRLTVL.

J is TRBJ1-1 and V is TRBV10-3; a weak D match, TRBD1 (5 bases). Germline V gene sequence: CDR1 ENHRY, CDR2 SYGVKD. V lost 7 bases and J lost 5, with 14 bases in between. The CDR3 totals 13 residues. CDR3 coding DNA: TGTGCCATCACCGACCTACGGGGGACTGAAGCTTTCTTT. Translation gives CAITDLRGTEAFF.

The J gene is TRBJ1-1, the V gene TRBV5-1, with D unresolved. The CDR3 has 14 amino acids. Germline lookup yields CDR1 SGHRS and CDR2 YFSETQ. The germline V and J ends were trimmed by 0 bases and 0 bases, with 6 bases remaining between them. CDR3 region: CASSLEQLNTEAFF. CDR3 DNA sequence: TGCGCCAGCAGCTTGGAACAGCTGAACACTGAAGCTTTCTTT.

This sequence joins TRBV11-2 and TRBJ2-5; D possibly corresponds to TRBD2 (6 bases). Trimming shortened V by 4 bases and J by 5 bases, and 8 bases separated the two germline ends. CDR1 SGHAT and CDR2 FQNNGV come from the germline V gene. The CDR3 runs to 12 residues. The CDR3 nucleotides are TGTGCCAGCAGCTCGGCGGGGGAGACCCAGTACTTC. It is translated as CASSSAGETQYF.

The rearrangement uses TRBV2 and TRBJ2-1, with TRBD2 identical over 10 bases. CDR1 is SNHLY and CDR2 is FYNNEI in the germline V gene. This CDR3 region has 16 residues. V lost 4 bases and J lost 7; bases outside the gene matches: 10. CDR3 nucleotides: TGTGCCAGCAGTGTATTAGCGGGAGGTATGAAAAATGAGCAGTTCTTC. This encodes CASSVLAGGMKNEQFF.

Here the CDR3 reads CASSLGTSANEQYF. For the CDR3, the DNA is TGCGCCAGCAGCTTGGGGACTAGCGCGAACGAGCAGTACTTC. V gene TRBV5-1 combines with J gene TRBJ2-7; 9 nucleotides agree with TRBD2. J lost 5 bases, V lost 0 bases, and 3 bases had no gene match. Germline V gene sequence: CDR1 SGHRS, CDR2 YFSETQ. CDR3 length: 14 amino acids.

The V gene is TRBV7-9, the J gene TRBJ2-7; 11 nucleotides match TRBD2. V lost 5 bases to trimming and J lost 5 bases; unmatched junction nucleotides: 8. This CDR3 contains 15 residues. CDR1 is SEHNR, CDR2 FQNEAQ, per germline (reference sequence). The CDR3 region has the DNA TGTGCCAGCAGCACACTAGCGGGAGTAAGGAACGAGCAGTACTTC. This gives the protein CASSTLAGVRNEQYF.